The sequence of this T cell receptor (beta chain) was determined in a study of T cells in Graves' hyperthyroidism and ophthalmopathy. In the study overall: Peripheral blood samples were taken at initial diagnosis, prior to any treatment.

The diagnostic basis comprised clinical symptoms, serum thyroxine and TRAb, thyroid ultrasound and orbital computed tomography. General study results and limits: Through a model of 13 V-J features, ophthalmopathy was separated from stable hyperthyroidism. Most expanded thyroid clonotypes above 0.001 recurred in blood.

The source material, RNA transcripts, was used to amplify TCR beta CDR3 regions. A first-round RT-PCR of the TCR CDR3 used the HTBI primer set. TCRdb processed the multiplex PCR reads anew with MiXCR; each CDR3 protein has one entry. The table includes about 290,000 distinct CDR3 sequences, around 13% detected once. This clonotype has ten or more counts. Antigen specificity is unknown. This TCR derives from a middle-aged woman with Graves' hyperthyroidism. Input material: blood.

CDR3 protein: CASSSSDSAEQFF. The CDR3 DNA reads as TGTGCCAGCAGTTCCTCTGACTCCGCTGAGCAGTTCTTC. V is TRBV28 and J is TRBJ2-1; D gene ambiguous. The CDR3 consists of 13 residues. Deletions cut 4 bases from V and 9 bases from J, with 13 bases between. CDR1 is MDHEN and CDR2 is SYDVKM in the germline V gene.